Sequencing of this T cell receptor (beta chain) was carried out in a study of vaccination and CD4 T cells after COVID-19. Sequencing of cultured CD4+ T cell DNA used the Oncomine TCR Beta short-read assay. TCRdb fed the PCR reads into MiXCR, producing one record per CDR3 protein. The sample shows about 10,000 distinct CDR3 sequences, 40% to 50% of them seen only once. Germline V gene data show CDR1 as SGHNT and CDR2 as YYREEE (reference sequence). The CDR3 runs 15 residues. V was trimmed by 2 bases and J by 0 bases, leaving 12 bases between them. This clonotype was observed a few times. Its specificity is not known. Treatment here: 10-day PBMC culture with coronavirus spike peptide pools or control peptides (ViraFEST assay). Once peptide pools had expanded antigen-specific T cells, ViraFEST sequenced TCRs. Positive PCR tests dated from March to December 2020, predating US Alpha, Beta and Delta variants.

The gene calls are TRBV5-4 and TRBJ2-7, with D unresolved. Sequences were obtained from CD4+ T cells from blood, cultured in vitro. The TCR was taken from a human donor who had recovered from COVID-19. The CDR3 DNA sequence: TGTGCCAGCAGCTTTGGGCAGTCCAGCTCCTACGAGCAGTACTTC. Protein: CASSFGQSSSYEQYF.